This T cell receptor (beta chain) stems from a study of beta chain features in type 1 diabetes listed by TCRdb under 2018. Regarding the research as a whole: No differences in mean age, gender distribution, total cell number or subset yield were found between patients and healthy donors. A total of 100 million to 110 million sorted cells were examined across all samples, and a strong correlation was observed between cell number per subset and RNA yield. The study compared TCRB repertoires of sorted circulating CD4+ T cell subsets between recently diagnosed type 1 diabetes patients and matched healthy donors. Naive and central memory subsets were obtained from all 30 or so donors, but regulatory and stem cell-like memory subsets were isolated from only 8 patients and about 8 healthy donors.

Compared with germline, V lacks 2 bases and J lacks 3 bases; bases without a gene match: 1. The cysteine opens and the phenylalanine closes a CDR3 of 15 amino acids. The retained sequence is limited to the CDR3, 45 bases, with the frame set at the first base. CDR1 and CDR2, per the germline V gene, are MDHEN and SYDVKM. The full study reports these points: Shorter templates might have been favored by PCR, but patient and control samples were amplified and corrected together, so both groups would have been affected equally by any skew. Naive, central memory and regulatory TCRB repertoires appeared more similar among patients than among healthy donors. HLA sub-analyses involved small numbers of individuals, so any influence of HLA type on TCRB rearrangement remained unresolved. In all four CD4+ subsets, TCRB CDR3 length was moderately but significantly shorter in type 1 diabetes patients. Because cDNA rather than genomic DNA was sequenced, highly expressing activated cells could have been over-represented, although no difference in activation and CD3 levels was found between groups. Patients with type 1 diabetes made fewer insertions and deleted more nucleotides at VDJ recombination sites, implying thymic rearrangement abnormalities.

A note on this clone: It lacks a known antigen. No quality values exist for individual bases; no much larger clone is one base distant.

From each donor, a single peripheral blood sample of approximately 110 mL on average was drawn into heparinised tubes. Using a panel that included CD45RO, CCR7, CD25, CD127, CD95 and CD27, naive, central memory, regulatory and stem cell-like memory CD4+ T cells were sorted on a BD FACSAria II. All sorted populations exceeded 95% purity. PBMCs were isolated immediately by Lymphoprep density gradient centrifugation and stained directly without culture. To minimize batch effects, samples were stained and sorted in pairs, one healthy donor with one patient per experiment. The entire isolated RNA was reverse transcribed using the High Capacity cDNA Reverse Transcription Kit, and thus expressed TCRB transcripts were sequenced. Naive, central memory and regulatory T cell samples underwent deep immunoSEQ sequencing, averaging approximately 3.3 million total reads per sample. Sorted cells were lysed in RLT buffer, and RNA was extracted using DNase-treated RNeasy Micro or Mini kits according to cell number. Each cell subset was processed separately to prevent cross-contamination, with patient and healthy donor samples processed together. TCRB sequences were amplified from cDNA with the immunoSEQ multiplex PCR, producing 87-bp fragments spanning the CDR3 region. Sequencing of the amplicons was performed on the Illumina HiSeq platform. The published analysis was carried out like this. PCR bias was corrected computationally using synthetic template baselines, and reads within Hamming distance 2 were collapsed, with unmergeable singletons discarded. Reads were aligned against IMGT to assign V, D and J genes, CDR3 length and insertions or deletions at six rearrangement sites. Within each subset, clonotype counts were normalized to sorted cell number, and only after that were true diversity and Gini coefficients computed with the tcR R package. Repertoire sharing was quantified using the overlap coefficient calculated on TCRB nucleotide sequences. Out-of-frame TCRB sequences from naive cells were analyzed to stand in for the pre-selection repertoire. TCRdb's version of the immuneACCESS table is confined to in-frame rearrangements and falls short of the full clone set. An unresolved V gene accounts for under half of the shortfall where checked; the remainder is of unknown origin. That table gives V, J and clone size, and the DNA gave D and trimming. The sample contains about 230,000 clones, around 15% of them found a single time. The biggest ten clones account for approximately 0.081% of the sample.

The sequence links TRBV28 to TRBJ2-1; TRBD1 fits 10 bases in the junction. Sequences were obtained from naive CD4+ T cells from blood. In light of the paper, this sample's cell subset or site label describes: true naive CD4+ T cells. This receptor was obtained from a man in his thirties or forties with type 1 diabetes. The CDR3 loop reads CASSLGDRGYNEQFF. The bases read TGTGCCAGCAGTTTAGGGGACAGGGGCTACAATGAGCAGTTCTTC.